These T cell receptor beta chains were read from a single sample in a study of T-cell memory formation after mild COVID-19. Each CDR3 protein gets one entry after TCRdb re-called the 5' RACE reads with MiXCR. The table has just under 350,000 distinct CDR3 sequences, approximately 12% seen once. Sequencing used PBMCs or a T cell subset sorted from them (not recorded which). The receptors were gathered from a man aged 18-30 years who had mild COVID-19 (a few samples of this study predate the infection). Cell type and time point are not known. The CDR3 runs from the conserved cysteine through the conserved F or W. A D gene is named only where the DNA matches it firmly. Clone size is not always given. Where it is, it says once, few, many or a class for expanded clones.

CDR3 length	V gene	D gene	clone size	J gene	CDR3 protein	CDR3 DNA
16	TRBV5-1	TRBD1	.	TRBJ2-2	CASSRGQGANTGELFF	TGCGCCAGCAGCAGGGGACAGGGCGCGAACACCGGGGAGCTGTTTTTT
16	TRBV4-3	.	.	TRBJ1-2	CASSRVGQTFNYGYTF	TGCGCCAGCAGCCGTGTAGGGCAGACCTTTAACTATGGCTACACCTTC
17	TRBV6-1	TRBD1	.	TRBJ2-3	CASSSGGNIRSTDTQYF	TGTGCCAGCAGTTCAGGGGGAAACATCAGGAGCACAGATACGCAGTATTTT
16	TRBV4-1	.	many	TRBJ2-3	CASSQGLERRTDTQYF	TGCGCCAGCAGCCAAGGTCTCGAGAGGAGAACAGATACGCAGTATTTT
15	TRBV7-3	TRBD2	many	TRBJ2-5	CASSLAGVPQETQYF	TGTGCCAGCAGCTTAGCGGGGGTCCCTCAGGAGACCCAGTACTTC
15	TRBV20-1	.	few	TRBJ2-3	CSADRSGGQGDTQYF	TGCAGTGCTGACCGTTCCGGGGGGCAGGGAGATACGCAGTATTTT
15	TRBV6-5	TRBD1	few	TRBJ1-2	CASSYSQGMNYGYTF	TGTGCCAGCAGTTACTCACAGGGGATGAACTATGGCTACACCTTC
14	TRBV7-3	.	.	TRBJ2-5	CASSLMSSSETQYF	TGTGCCAGCAGCTTAATGTCCTCCTCGGAGACCCAGTACTTC
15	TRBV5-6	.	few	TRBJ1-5	CASSLGPPGNQPQHF	TGTGCCAGCAGCTTGGGTCCTCCTGGCAATCAGCCCCAGCATTTT
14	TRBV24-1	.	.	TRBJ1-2	CATSDPWTAYGYTF	TGTGCCACCAGTGATCCCTGGACAGCCTATGGCTACACCTTC
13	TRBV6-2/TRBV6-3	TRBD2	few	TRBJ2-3	CASSYREVDTQYF	TGTGCCAGCAGTTACCGGGAGGTGGATACGCAGTATTTT
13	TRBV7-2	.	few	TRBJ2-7	CASSFGPPYEQYF	TGTGCCAGCAGCTTCGGACCGCCCTACGAGCAGTACTTC
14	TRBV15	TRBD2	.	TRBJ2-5	CATSRAASGETQYF	TGTGCCACCAGCAGAGCGGCTAGCGGGGAGACCCAGTACTTC
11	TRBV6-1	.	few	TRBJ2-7	CASSEEGEQYF	TGTGCCAGCAGTGAAGAAGGCGAGCAGTACTTC
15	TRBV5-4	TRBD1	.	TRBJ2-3	CASSSQGADPDTQYF	TGTGCCAGCAGCTCACAGGGGGCGGACCCAGATACGCAGTATTTT
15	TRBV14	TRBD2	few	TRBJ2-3	CASSLRGDRTDTQYF	TGTGCCAGCAGCCTTCGGGGGGATCGCACAGATACGCAGTATTTT
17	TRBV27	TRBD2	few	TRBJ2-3	CASSTPSGGARTDTQYF	TGTGCCAGCAGTACCCCTAGCGGGGGGGCTCGGACAGATACGCAGTATTTT
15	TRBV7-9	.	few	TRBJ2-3	CASSLNSPSTDTQYF	TGTGCCAGCAGCTTGAACTCCCCTAGCACAGATACGCAGTATTTT
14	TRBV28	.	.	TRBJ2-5	CASSLWASPETQYF	TGTGCCAGCAGTTTATGGGCCAGCCCGGAGACCCAGTACTTC
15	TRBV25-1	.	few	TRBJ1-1	CASSELWGMNTEAFF	TGTGCCAGCAGTGAATTGTGGGGGATGAACACTGAAGCTTTCTTT
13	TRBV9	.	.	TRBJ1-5	CASSAMPTGPQHF	TGTGCCAGCAGCGCTATGCCGACAGGGCCCCAGCATTTT
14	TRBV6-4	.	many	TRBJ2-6	CASSDNSGANVLTF	TGTGCCAGCAGTGACAACTCTGGGGCCAACGTCCTGACTTTC
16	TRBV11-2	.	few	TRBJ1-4	CASTLDHLAGVEKLFF	TGTGCCAGCACCCTAGATCATTTGGCAGGGGTTGAAAAACTGTTTTTT
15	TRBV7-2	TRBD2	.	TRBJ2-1	CASSFLSGGNNEQFF	TGTGCCAGCAGCTTTCTGAGCGGGGGAAACAATGAGCAGTTCTTC
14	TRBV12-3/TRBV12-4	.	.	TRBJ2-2	CASSFGANTGELFF	TGTGCCAGCAGTTTTGGGGCGAACACCGGGGAGCTGTTTTTT
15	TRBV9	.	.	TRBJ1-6	CASSPEPRVISPLHF	TGTGCCAGCAGCCCCGAACCCCGAGTCATCTCACCCCTCCACTTT
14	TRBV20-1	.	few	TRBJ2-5	CSASLQARAETQYF	TGCAGTGCTTCGCTCCAGGCACGGGCGGAGACCCAGTACTTC
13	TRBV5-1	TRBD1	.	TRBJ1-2	CASSPQGAAGYTF	TGCGCCAGCAGCCCACAGGGGGCCGCTGGCTACACCTTC
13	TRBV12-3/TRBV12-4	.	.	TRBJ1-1	CASSPGANTEAFF	TGTGCCAGCAGTCCCGGGGCCAACACTGAAGCTTTCTTT
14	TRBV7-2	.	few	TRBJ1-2	CASSPLGTAYGYTF	TGTGCCAGCAGCCCACTCGGGACGGCCTATGGCTACACCTTC
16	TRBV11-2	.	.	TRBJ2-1	CASSDRRRSSYNEQFF	TGTGCCAGCAGCGACCGTAGACGGAGCTCCTACAATGAGCAGTTCTTC
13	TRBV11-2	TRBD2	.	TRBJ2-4	CASSSGGRNIQYF	TGTGCCAGCAGCTCGGGGGGGCGAAACATTCAGTACTTC
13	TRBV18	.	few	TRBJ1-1	CASSLDQDTEAFF	TGTGCCAGCTCATTGGACCAGGACACTGAAGCTTTCTTT
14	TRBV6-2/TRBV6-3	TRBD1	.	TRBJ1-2	CASSLSRQGSGYTF	TGTGCCAGCAGTCTATCCAGACAGGGAAGCGGCTACACCTTC
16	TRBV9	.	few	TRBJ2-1	CASSVNIPGTYNEQFF	TGTGCCAGCAGCGTAAACATCCCCGGCACCTACAATGAGCAGTTCTTC
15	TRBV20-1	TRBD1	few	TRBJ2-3	CSATRDRASTDTQYF	TGCAGTGCAACACGGGACAGGGCAAGCACAGATACGCAGTATTTT
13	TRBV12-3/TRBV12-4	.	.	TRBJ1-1	CASARDTNTEAFF	TGTGCCAGCGCCCGGGACACGAACACTGAAGCTTTCTTT
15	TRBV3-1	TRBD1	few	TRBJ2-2	CASSHRDRVHGELFF	TGTGCCAGCAGCCATAGGGACAGGGTGCACGGGGAGCTGTTTTTT
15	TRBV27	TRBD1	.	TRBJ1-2	CASGLGQGELNGYTF	TGTGCCAGCGGCCTCGGACAGGGTGAACTAAATGGCTACACCTTC